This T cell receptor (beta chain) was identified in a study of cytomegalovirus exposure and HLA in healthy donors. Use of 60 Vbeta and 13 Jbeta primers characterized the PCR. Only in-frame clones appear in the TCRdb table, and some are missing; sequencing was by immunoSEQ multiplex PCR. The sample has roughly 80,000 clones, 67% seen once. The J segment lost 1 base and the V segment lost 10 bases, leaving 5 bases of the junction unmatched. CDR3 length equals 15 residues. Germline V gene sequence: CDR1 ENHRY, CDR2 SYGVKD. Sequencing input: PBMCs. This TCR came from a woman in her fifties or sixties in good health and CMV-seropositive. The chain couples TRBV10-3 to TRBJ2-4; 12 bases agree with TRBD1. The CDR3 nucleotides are TGTGCCACTCGGGGACAGGGGGCGGCCAAAAACATTCAGTACTTC. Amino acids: CATRGQGAAKNIQYF.